This TCR beta chain was found in a study of blood T cell repertoires in COVID-19. Background on the study: From T cells, B-cell-depleted T cells, or PBMCs came the material, which was cDNA or gDNA.

The CDR3 has 15 amino acids. V dropped 1 base and J dropped 5; count of bases not matched to a gene: 2. CDR1 SGHDN and CDR2 FVKESK come from the germline V gene. In the source study's methods: Nucleated cell number was recorded as an estimate derived from reference gene primer amplification. Libraries were prepared by immunoSEQ multiplex PCR; TCRdb keeps only in-frame clonotypes and omits some of them. D and trimming were read from the DNA, whereas the V and J calls and clone size are those reported in that table. The sample shows some 100,000 clones, roughly 88% of them seen only once. This clone was seen once.

The source is a woman in her seventies with acute or convalescent COVID-19. Material: peripheral blood. This sequence joins TRBV14 and TRBJ2-2, with TRBD1 matching over 9 bases. The CDR3, as DNA: TGTGCCAGCAGCCAAGTGACAGGGGGTACCGGGGAGCTGTTTTTT. Residues: CASSQVTGGTGELFF.